This T cell receptor (beta chain) was identified in a study of blood T cell repertoires in COVID-19. Study-wide background: Sources were T cells, B-cell-depleted T cells, or PBMCs; the material itself was cDNA or gDNA.

The V and J ends lost 1 base and 6 bases respectively, with 10 bases between them. This CDR3 region has 15 residues. Germline loops: CDR1 SGHVS, CDR2 FNYEAQ. In the authors' workflow: Amplification of reference gene primers was used by the study to estimate nucleated cell counts. Using immunoSEQ multiplex PCR, the repertoire was profiled, and TCRdb retains in-frame clones only, with some absent. The V and J calls and clone size were taken over from that table, and D and trimming were inferred from the DNA. The sample consists of approximately 190,000 clones, approximately 84% of them appearing once. The source of this sequence is a middle-aged man who had recovered from COVID-19. The sample comprised PBMCs or T cells enriched from blood (not recorded which). The gene calls are TRBV7-6 and TRBJ1-6; D not certain. CDR3 region: CASSLVSQSNSPLHF. For the CDR3, the DNA is TGTGCCAGCAGCTTAGTCTCCCAGTCTAATTCACCCCTCCACTTT. The full variable domain, its missing parts supplied by reference TRBV7-6 and TRBJ1-6, is GAGVSQSPRYKVTKRGQDVALRCDPISGHVSLYWYRQALGQGPEFLTYFNYEAQQDKSGLPNDRFSAERPEGSISTLTIQRTEQRDSAMYRCASSLVSQSNSPLHFGNGTRLTVT.